The 22 T cell receptor beta chains below all came from one sample that was sequenced in a study of blood T cell repertoires in COVID-19 (TCRdb year 2020). The library was prepared using the immunoSEQ multiplex PCR assay. TCRdb stores this immuneACCESS table with in-frame sequences only. Part of the clones is absent; in the studies checked, under half of the shortfall reflects unresolved V genes, and no reason is known for the rest. Recorded for this sample are tens of thousands of clones; 90% of them occurred a single time. The ten biggest clones cover 2.5% to 3.5% of the sample. Material for sequencing was peripheral blood. The receptor set was obtained from a human donor in a cohort sampled during active COVID-19.

The CDR3 DNA sequence: TGCGCCAGCAGCCAAGGAGGCGAAGCAGATACGCAGTATTTT. The encoded protein is CASSQGGEADTQYF. The gene calls are TRBV4-1 and TRBJ2-3; D unresolved. The CDR3 loop spans 14 amino acids. Germline-derived CDR1 and CDR2 are MGHRA and YSYEKL. V lost 1 base and J 4 bases, leaving 9 bases between the germline ends.

By share of the sample, this clone is medium-sized. The V gene is TRBV5-1, the J gene TRBJ2-2, with D possibly matching TRBD2 (5 bases). The CDR3 is 16 residues long. CDR1 is SGHRS, CDR2 YFSETQ, per germline. Trimming cost V 5 bases and J 4 bases, with 18 bases left between them. In DNA form, the CDR3 reads TGCGCCAGCAGTTTAGACGGGCCCGCGGGCACCGGGGAGCTGTTTTTT. Amino acid sequence: CASSLDGPAGTGELFF.

This chain joins TRBV20-1 and TRBJ1-5; a possible D gene is TRBD1 (5 bases). CDR3 length equals 13 residues. The germline V gene has CDR1 DFQATT and CDR2 SNEGSKA (reference sequence). Trimming left V 3 bases short and J 7 bases short, with 13 bases between. The CDR3 DNA reads as TGCAGTGCTAGTATGGACATGGACCAGCCCCAGCATTTT. This encodes CSASMDMDQPQHF.

V and J are TRBV19 and TRBJ1-1; D not certain. This CDR3 has 14 residues. The V end was cut by 2 bases, the J end by 0 bases, with 7 bases between. Germline-derived CDR1 and CDR2 are LNHDA and SQIVND (reference sequence). The CDR3 nucleotides read TGTGCCAGTAGTATACAGGTGATGAACACTGAAGCTTTCTTT. It is translated as CASSIQVMNTEAFF.

The V and J genes are TRBV28 and TRBJ2-5; 10 bases match TRBD1. In germline, CDR1 is MDHEN, CDR2 SYDVKM. CDR3 length equals 13 residues. V gave up 8 bases and J gave up 7 bases; unmatched junction bases: 7. The CDR3 region has the DNA TGTGCCAGCTTAGACGGGACAGGGGCGACCCAGTACTTC. Its translation is CASLDGTGATQYF. The full variable domain, with the rest looked up from reference TRBV28 and TRBJ2-5, is DVKVTQSSRYLVKRTGEKVFLECVQDMDHENMFWYRQDPGLGLRLIYFSYDVKMKEKGDIPEGYSVSREKKERFSLILESASTNQTSMYLCASLDGTGATQYFGPGTRLLVL.

The chain has TRBV29-1 and TRBJ2-7; perhaps TRBD2 as D (5 bases). The CDR3 is made up of 13 amino acids. V dropped 6 bases and J dropped 2 bases, with 14 bases sitting between them. In germline, CDR1 is SQVTM, CDR2 ANQGSEA. The CDR3 sequence: CSVRAPLTYEQYF. CDR3 DNA sequence: TGCAGCGTGCGGGCCCCCTTGACCTACGAGCAGTACTTC.

This clone was seen a single time. V is TRBV5-4 and J is TRBJ2-1, with 7 bases aligning to TRBD2. The CDR3 consists of 15 residues. V was clipped by 6 bases and J by 3 bases; unmatched bases: 9. Germline V gene sequence: CDR1 SGHNT, CDR2 YYREEE (reference sequence). The CDR3 sequence is CASTPRGEGYNEQFF. The CDR3, as DNA: TGTGCCAGCACCCCTCGCGGGGAGGGCTACAATGAGCAGTTCTTC.

This clone turned up a few times. V usage is TRBV7-2 and J usage is TRBJ1-6; tentative D call: TRBD1 (6 bases). Per the germline V gene, CDR1 is SGHTA and CDR2 is FQGNSA. The V end was cut by 1 base, the J end by 7 bases, with 8 bases between. The CDR3 is 14 residues long. The CDR3 coding sequence is TGTGCCAGCAGCTTAGGGACAGAGAATTCACCCCTCCACTTT. As protein: CASSLGTENSPLHF.

The chain is built from TRBV6-5 and TRBJ1-4, with TRBD1 as a possible D gene (6 bases). V lost 7 bases to trimming and J lost 14 bases, with 17 bases between them. In germline, CDR1 is MNHEY, CDR2 SVGAGI. This CDR3 contains 12 residues. The CDR3 protein is CASNKQRTALFF. The CDR3 DNA follows: TGTGCCAGCAACAAACAGAGGACAGCGCTGTTTTTT.

The V and J genes are TRBV28 and TRBJ1-6, with 7 positions matching TRBD1. This CDR3 is built from 12 residues. Germline V CDR1 and CDR2: MDHEN, SYDVKM. V trimming: 10 bases; J trimming: 13 bases; junction bases outside the gene matches: 10. The CDR3 DNA reads as TGTGCCACCGGACAGGTTGGAGGCCCCCTCCACTTT. Encoded protein: CATGQVGGPLHF.

In this sample, this clone turned up once. V gene TRBV29-1 combines with J gene TRBJ2-3, with 9 bases fitting TRBD2. The CDR3 spans 15 residues. The trim removed 6 bases at V and 0 bases at J, leaving 7 bases unmatched. In germline, CDR1 is SQVTM, CDR2 ANQGSEA. The CDR3 DNA is TGCAGCGTGCAAGATCTAGCGGGAAGCACAGATACGCAGTATTTT. Residues: CSVQDLAGSTDTQYF.

The chain combines TRBV18 with TRBJ1-3, with D maybe TRBD1 (6 bases). The V gene lost 3 bases and the J gene lost 0 bases, with 9 bases spanning the gap. Germline-derived CDR1 and CDR2 are KGHSH and LQKENI. The CDR3 totals 15 residues. The CDR3 DNA is TGTGCCAGCTCACCCCAGGGGCTCTCTGGAAACACCATATATTTT. Residues: CASSPQGLSGNTIYF.

The chain employs TRBV11-2 and TRBJ2-3; D possibly corresponds to TRBD2 (6 bases). The CDR3 spans 17 residues. V gave up 2 bases and J gave up 3 bases, with 18 bases separating them. Germline lookup yields CDR1 SGHAT and CDR2 FQNNGV. The chain's CDR3 is CASSLRGGGIRTDTQYF. In nucleotides, the CDR3 is TGTGCCAGCAGCTTAAGGGGAGGCGGGATAAGGACAGATACGCAGTATTTT.

This clone was detected a few times. The genes are TRBV6-4 and TRBJ2-7, with TRBD2 as a possible D gene (6 bases). The CDR3 consists of 17 residues. V shed 0 bases and J shed 5 bases, with 20 bases lying between them. Germline CDR1 is MRHNA and CDR2 is SNTAGT. The CDR3 region is CASSDSTRDSPRDEQYV. In DNA, the CDR3 is TGTGCCAGCAGTGACTCTACCAGGGACTCCCCGCGAGACGAGCAGTACGTC.

This rearrangement joins TRBV15 to TRBJ2-3; D is possibly TRBD1 (5 bases). Trimming pared 3 bases from V and 4 bases from J, leaving 11 bases between. CDR1 is LNHNV, CDR2 YYDKDF, per germline (reference sequence). This CDR3 region has 14 residues. The CDR3 loop reads CATSSSGKPDTQYF. CDR3 nucleotides: TGTGCCACCAGCAGTTCAGGGAAGCCAGATACGCAGTATTTT.

The gene calls are TRBV4-2 and TRBJ2-1; 8 bases fit TRBD2. From germline, CDR1 is LGHNA and CDR2 YNFKEQ. J gave up 1 base and V 0 bases, and 2 bases lay outside the gene matches. The CDR3 loop spans 16 amino acids. CDR3 DNA: TGTGCCAGCAGCCAAGATCGGGGGGGGTCCTACAATGAGCAGTTCTTC. As protein: CASSQDRGGSYNEQFF.

V gene TRBV6-6 combines with J gene TRBJ1-6, with D tentatively TRBD1 (5 bases). CDR1 and CDR2 from the germline V gene are MNHNY and SVGAGI (reference sequence). CDR3 length equals 14 residues. V was cut by 1 base and J by 8 bases, with 9 bases left in between. CDR3: CASSYFTGDSPLHF. The CDR3 DNA is TGTGCCAGCAGTTACTTTACAGGAGATTCACCCCTCCACTTT.

The V call is TRBV3-1 (or the pseudogene TRBV3-2), the J call TRBJ2-5; 9 nucleotides line up with TRBD1. V was clipped by 2 bases and J by 6 bases; unmatched bases: 10. This CDR3 spans 16 amino acids. The germline V gene has CDR1 LGHDT and CDR2 YNNKEL (reference sequence). The CDR3 sequence is CASSQWDRAYQKTQYF. The CDR3 DNA reads as TGTGCCAGCAGCCAATGGGACAGGGCATATCAGAAGACCCAGTACTTC.

The chain recombines TRBV24-1 with TRBJ2-2; 7 nucleotides match TRBD1. CDR3 size: 15 residues. Germline assignment: CDR1 KGHDR and CDR2 SFDVKD. Losses at the gene ends were 2 bases for V and 6 bases for J; bases not matched to a gene: 5. The CDR3 coding sequence is TGTGCCACCAGTGATTCACAGGGGCGGGCCGGGGAGCTGTTTTTT. Translating it yields CATSDSQGRAGELFF.

The rearrangement uses TRBV11-2 and TRBJ2-4; maybe TRBD2 (5 bases). The V end lost 5 bases, the J end lost 8 bases, and 13 bases lay between the germline ends. Germline V lookup: CDR1 SGHAT, CDR2 FQNNGV. CDR3 length equals 13 residues. CDR3 DNA sequence: TGTGCCAGCAGCCTAGCAGTGAGGGACATTCAGTACTTC. Translating gives CASSLAVRDIQYF.

The J gene is TRBJ1-5, the V gene TRBV19; D perhaps matches TRBD1 (5 bases). This CDR3 is built from 17 residues. The V gene's germline CDR1 is LNHDA and CDR2 SQIVND (reference sequence). With 5 bases removed from V and 1 base from J, the gap between germline ends came to 18 bases. CDR3 in DNA: TGTGCCAGTAGTTTGGAAGGGGTGGATTGGAGCAATCAGCCCCAGCATTTT. Translated: CASSLEGVDWSNQPQHF. Drawing the rest from reference TRBV19 and TRBJ1-5, the complete variable domain is DGGITQSPKYLFRKEGQNVTLSCEQNLNHDAMYWYRQDPGQGLRLIYYSQIVNDFQKGDIAEGYSVSREKKESFPLTVTSAQKNPTAFYLCASSLEGVDWSNQPQHFGDGTRLSIL.

V usage is TRBV6-6 and J usage is TRBJ2-3, with a possible D match to TRBD2 (6 bases). Trimming removed 4 bases from V and 6 bases from J, with 17 bases in between. Per germline, CDR1 MNHNY and CDR2 SVGAGI (reference sequence). CDR3 length: 15 residues. The CDR3 DNA reads as TGTGCCAGCAGTTTGGCGGCGGGGCGCCAGGATACGCAGTATTTT. This translates into CASSLAAGRQDTQYF.